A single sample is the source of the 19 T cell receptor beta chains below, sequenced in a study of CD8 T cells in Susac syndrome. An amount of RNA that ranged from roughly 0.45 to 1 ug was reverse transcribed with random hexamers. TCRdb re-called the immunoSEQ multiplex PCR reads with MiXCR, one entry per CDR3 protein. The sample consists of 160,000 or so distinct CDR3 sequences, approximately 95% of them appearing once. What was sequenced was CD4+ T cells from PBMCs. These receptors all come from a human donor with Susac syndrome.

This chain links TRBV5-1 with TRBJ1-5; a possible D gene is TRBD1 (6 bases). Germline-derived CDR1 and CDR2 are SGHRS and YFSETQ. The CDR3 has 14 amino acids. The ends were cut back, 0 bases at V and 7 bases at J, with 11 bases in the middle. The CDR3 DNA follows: TGCGCCAGCAGCTTGGGGGCAGGGACACAGCCCCAGCATTTT. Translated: CASSLGAGTQPQHF.

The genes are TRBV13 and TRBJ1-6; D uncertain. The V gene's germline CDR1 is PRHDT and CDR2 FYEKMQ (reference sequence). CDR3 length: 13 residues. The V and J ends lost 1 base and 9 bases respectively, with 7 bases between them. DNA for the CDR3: TGTGCCAGCAGCTTAGCAGAGGTTTCACCCCTCCACTTT. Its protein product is CASSLAEVSPLHF.

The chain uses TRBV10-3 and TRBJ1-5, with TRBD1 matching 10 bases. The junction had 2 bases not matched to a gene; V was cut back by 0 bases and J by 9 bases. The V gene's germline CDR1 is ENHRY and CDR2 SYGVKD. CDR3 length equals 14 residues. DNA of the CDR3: TGTGCCATCAGTGAGTCGGACAGGGGGATGCCCCAGCATTTT. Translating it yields CAISESDRGMPQHF.

The CDR3 is CASRAGGRDTQYF. The CDR3 DNA reads TGTGCCAGCAGGGCGGGGGGCCGGGATACGCAGTATTTT. The V gene is TRBV6-5, the J gene TRBJ2-3; 8 positions match TRBD2. J lost 6 bases, V lost 6 bases, and 5 bases had no gene match. Germline V gives CDR1 MNHEY, CDR2 SVGAGI. The CDR3 runs to 13 residues.

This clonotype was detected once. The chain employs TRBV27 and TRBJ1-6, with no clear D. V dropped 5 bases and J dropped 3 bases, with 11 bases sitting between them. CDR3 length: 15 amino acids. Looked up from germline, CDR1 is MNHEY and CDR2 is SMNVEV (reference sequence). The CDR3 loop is CASSPHTLYNSPLHF. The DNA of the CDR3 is TGTGCCAGCAGTCCCCACACCCTCTATAATTCACCCCTCCACTTT.

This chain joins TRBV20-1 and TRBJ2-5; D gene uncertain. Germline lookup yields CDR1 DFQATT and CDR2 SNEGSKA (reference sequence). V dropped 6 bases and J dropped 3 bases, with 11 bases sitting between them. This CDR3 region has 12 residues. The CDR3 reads CSAYRSEETQYF. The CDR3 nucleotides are TGCAGTGCCTACAGATCGGAAGAGACCCAGTACTTC.

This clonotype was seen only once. The CDR3 region has the DNA TGTGCCAGCAGCCTCTCCCCGGGGAAAGGGGACACTGAAGCTTTCTTT. Encoded protein: CASSLSPGKGDTEAFF. The genes are TRBV9 and TRBJ1-1; D is possibly TRBD1 (5 bases). Germline V gene lookup returns CDR1 SGDLS and CDR2 YYNGEE. The CDR3 spans 16 residues. V lost 4 bases to trimming and J lost 3 bases, with 19 bases between them.

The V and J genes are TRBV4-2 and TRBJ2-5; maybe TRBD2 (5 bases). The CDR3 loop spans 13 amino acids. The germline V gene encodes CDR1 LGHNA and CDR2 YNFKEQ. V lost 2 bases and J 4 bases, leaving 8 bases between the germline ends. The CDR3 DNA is TGTGCCAGCAGCCAAAGGGCGGGAGAGACCCAGTACTTC. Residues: CASSQRAGETQYF.

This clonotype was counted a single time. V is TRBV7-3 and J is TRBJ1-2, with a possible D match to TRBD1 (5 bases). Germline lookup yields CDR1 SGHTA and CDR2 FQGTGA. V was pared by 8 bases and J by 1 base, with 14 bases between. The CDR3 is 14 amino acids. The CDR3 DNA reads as TGTGCCAGCTCTCCGGACACCGTTAACTATGGCTACACCTTC. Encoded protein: CASSPDTVNYGYTF. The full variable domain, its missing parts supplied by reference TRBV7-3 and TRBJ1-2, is GAGVSQTPSNKVTEKGKYVELRCDPISGHTALYWYRQSLGQGPEFLIYFQGTGAADDSGLPNDRFFAVRPEGSVSTLKIQRTERGDSAVYLCASSPDTVNYGYTFGSGTRLTVV.

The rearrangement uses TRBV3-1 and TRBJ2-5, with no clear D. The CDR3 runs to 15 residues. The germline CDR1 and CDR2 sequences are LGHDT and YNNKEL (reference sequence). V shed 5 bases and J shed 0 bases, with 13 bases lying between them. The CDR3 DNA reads TGTGCCAGCAGCGCTGGTAGGGCCAACCAAGAGACCCAGTACTTC. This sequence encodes CASSAGRANQETQYF.

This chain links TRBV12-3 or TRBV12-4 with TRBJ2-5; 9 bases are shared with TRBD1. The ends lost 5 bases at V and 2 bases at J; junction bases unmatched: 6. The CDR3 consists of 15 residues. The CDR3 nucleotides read TGTGCCAGCAGTACCGGGACAGGGAGGCAAGAGACCCAGTACTTC. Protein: CASSTGTGRQETQYF.

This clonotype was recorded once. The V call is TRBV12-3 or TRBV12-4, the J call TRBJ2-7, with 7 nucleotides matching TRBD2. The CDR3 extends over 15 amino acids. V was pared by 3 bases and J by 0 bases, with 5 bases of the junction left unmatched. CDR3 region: CASSLRRGDSYEQYF. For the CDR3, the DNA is TGTGCCAGCAGTTTGCGACGGGGGGACTCCTACGAGCAGTACTTC.

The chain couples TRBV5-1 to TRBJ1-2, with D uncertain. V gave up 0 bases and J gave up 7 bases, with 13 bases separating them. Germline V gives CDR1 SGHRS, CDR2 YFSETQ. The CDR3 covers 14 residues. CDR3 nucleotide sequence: TGCGCCAGCAGCTTGGATATGTTAGGTGGTGGCTACACCTTC. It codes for CASSLDMLGGGYTF.

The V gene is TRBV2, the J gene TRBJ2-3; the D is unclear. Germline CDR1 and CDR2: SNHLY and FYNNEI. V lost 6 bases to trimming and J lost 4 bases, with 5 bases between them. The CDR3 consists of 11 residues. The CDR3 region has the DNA TGTGCCAGCAGAAGGGCAGATACGCAGTATTTT. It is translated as CASRRADTQYF.

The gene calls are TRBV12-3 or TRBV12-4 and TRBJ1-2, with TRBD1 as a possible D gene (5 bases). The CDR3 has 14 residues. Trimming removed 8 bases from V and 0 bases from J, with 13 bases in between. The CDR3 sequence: CASWDGSPNYGYTF. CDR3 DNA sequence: TGTGCCAGCTGGGACGGCTCTCCTAACTATGGCTACACCTTC.

CDR3 sequence reads: CASSWDGRSGANVLTF. The CDR3, as DNA: TGTGCCAGCAGCTGGGACGGCCGCTCTGGGGCCAACGTCCTGACTTTC. The chain couples TRBV2 to TRBJ2-6, with D perhaps assigned TRBD1 or TRBD2 (5 bases each). The length of the CDR3 is 16 residues. V lost 6 bases and J 0 bases, leaving 12 bases between the germline ends. From germline, CDR1 is SNHLY and CDR2 FYNNEI. Complete variable domain (other parts from reference TRBV2 and TRBJ2-6): EPEVTQTPSHQVTQMGQEVILRCVPISNHLYFYWYRQILGQKVEFLVSFYNNEISEKSEIFDDQFSVERPDGSNFTLKIRSTKLEDSAMYFCASSWDGRSGANVLTFGAGSRLTVL.

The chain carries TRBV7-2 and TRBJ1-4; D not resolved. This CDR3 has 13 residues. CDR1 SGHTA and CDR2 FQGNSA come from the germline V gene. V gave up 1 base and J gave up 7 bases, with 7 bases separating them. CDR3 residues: CASSLGRGEKLFF. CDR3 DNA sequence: TGTGCCAGCAGCTTAGGCCGGGGTGAAAAACTGTTTTTT.

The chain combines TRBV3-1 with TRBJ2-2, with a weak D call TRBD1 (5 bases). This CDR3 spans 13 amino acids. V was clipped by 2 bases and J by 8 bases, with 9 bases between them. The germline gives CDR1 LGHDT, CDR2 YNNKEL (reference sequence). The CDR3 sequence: CASSQQGSGELFF. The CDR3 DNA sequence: TGTGCCAGCAGCCAACAGGGTTCTGGGGAGCTGTTTTTT.

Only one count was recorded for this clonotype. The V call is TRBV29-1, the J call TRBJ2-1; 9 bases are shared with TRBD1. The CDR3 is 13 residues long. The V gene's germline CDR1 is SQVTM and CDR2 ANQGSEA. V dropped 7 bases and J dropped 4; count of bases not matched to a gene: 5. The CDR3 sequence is CSADRGSYNEQFF. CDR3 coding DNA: TGCAGCGCGGACAGGGGCTCTTACAATGAGCAGTTCTTC.